The 13 T cell receptor beta chains given below trace back to one sample, sequenced in a study of shared clonotypes between healthy human individuals (dated by TCRdb to about 2020). Library creation used the immunoSEQ multiplex PCR assay. TCRdb re-hosts the immuneACCESS table, in-frame sequences only. Its copies lack some clones; in the studies checked, an unresolved V gene accounts for under half of them, and the cause for the rest is not known. The sample data list 1,400,000 or so clones, and 97% to 99% of these were observed just once. The top ten constitute about 0.35% of the sample. Sequencing used naive CD4+ T cells sorted from blood. This sample's cell subset or site label indicates: CD45RA+ positively selected. The receptors were sampled from a man aged 25 to 40 in good health.

V usage is TRBV10-3 and J usage is TRBJ2-3; perhaps TRBD2 as D (5 bases). V was cut by 5 bases and J by 2 bases, with 11 bases left in between. The CDR3 loop spans 14 amino acids. Germline CDR1 reads ENHRY; CDR2 reads SYGVKD. The DNA of the CDR3 is TGTGCCATCAGTACTAGTAATTTCACAGATACGCAGTATTTT. The encoded protein is CAISTSNFTDTQYF.

The rearrangement links TRBV6-6 to TRBJ2-1; possibly TRBD1 for D (5 bases). V lost 2 bases, J lost 9 bases, and 14 bases lay in between. The CDR3 totals 14 residues. In germline, CDR1 is MNHNY, CDR2 SVGAGI (reference sequence). The CDR3 loop is CASSYAGRYGEQFF. In DNA, the CDR3 is TGTGCCAGCAGTTACGCAGGGCGGTATGGTGAGCAGTTCTTC.

The V gene is TRBV6-1, the J gene TRBJ1-4, with 7 bases identical to TRBD1. Germline V lookup: CDR1 MNHNS, CDR2 SASEGT. This CDR3 has 15 amino acids. The V gene end was trimmed by 6 bases and the J gene end by 2 bases; junction bases not matched to a gene: 6. For the CDR3, the DNA is TGTGCCAGCAGCCTCAGGGGGGAGACTAATGAAAAACTGTTTTTT. This translates into CASSLRGETNEKLFF.

This chain connects TRBV6-6 to TRBJ2-1, with 8 bases aligning to TRBD1. This CDR3 region has 15 residues. Germline V CDR1 and CDR2: MNHNY, SVGAGI (reference sequence). Trimming took 6 bases from V and 7 from J; bases not matched to a gene: 11. CDR3 region: CASSQGAGGTNEQFF. CDR3 DNA: TGTGCCAGCAGCCAGGGGGCAGGGGGGACGAATGAGCAGTTCTTC.

V is TRBV5-4 and J is TRBJ2-3; 7 nucleotides align to TRBD2. This CDR3 has 15 residues. From germline, CDR1 is SGHNT and CDR2 YYREEE (reference sequence). The V segment lost 4 bases and the J segment 3 bases; nucleotides outside the gene matches: 8. The CDR3 nucleotides are TGTGCCAGCAGCCAATCGGTGGGGGGGACAGATACGCAGTATTTT. As protein: CASSQSVGGTDTQYF.

The chain is built from TRBV19 and TRBJ2-6; D tentatively fits TRBD1 or TRBD2 (5 bases each). The CDR3 has 17 amino acids. With 3 bases removed from V and 2 bases from J, the gap between germline ends came to 14 bases. Germline V gene sequence: CDR1 LNHDA, CDR2 SQIVND (reference sequence). The DNA of the CDR3 is TGTGCCAGTAGTATCCGGGACGGATTGCCTGGGGCCAACGTCCTGACTTTC. Translation gives CASSIRDGLPGANVLTF. The whole variable domain, remainder taken from reference TRBV19 and TRBJ2-6, is DGGITQSPKYLFRKEGQNVTLSCEQNLNHDAMYWYRQDPGQGLRLIYYSQIVNDFQKGDIAEGYSVSREKKESFPLTVTSAQKNPTAFYLCASSIRDGLPGANVLTFGAGSRLTVL.

The chain joins TRBV7-2 to TRBJ2-2, with TRBD2 matching 12 bases. This CDR3 spans 14 amino acids. V shed 2 bases and J 13 bases; nucleotides not matched to a gene: 5. The germline V gene encodes CDR1 SGHTA and CDR2 FQGNSA. CDR3 nucleotides: TGTGCCAGCAGCTTAATACTAGCGGGAGGCGGGCTGTTTTTT. Translation: CASSLILAGGGLFF.

This chain uses TRBV5-1 with TRBJ1-1, with 11 bases fitting TRBD1. The J segment lost 5 bases and the V segment lost 4 bases, leaving 16 bases of the junction unmatched. This CDR3 is 18 amino acids long. The V gene's germline CDR1 is SGHRS and CDR2 YFSETQ. Here the CDR3 reads CASSRGGQGAIGTTEAFF. CDR3 DNA sequence: TGCGCCAGCAGCAGAGGTGGACAGGGGGCCATTGGTACAACTGAAGCTTTCTTT.

The DNA for the CDR3 is TGCGCCAGCAGCCAAGTTCGGGGGCGCCGAGAGACCCAGTACTTC. It yields the protein CASSQVRGRRETQYF. V usage is TRBV4-1 and J usage is TRBJ2-5; possibly TRBD1 or TRBD2 for D (6 bases each). The V gene lost 1 base and the J gene lost 4 bases, with 13 bases spanning the gap. This CDR3 region has 15 residues. The germline CDR1 and CDR2 sequences are MGHRA and YSYEKL.

The chain recombines TRBV7-8 with TRBJ2-2; tentatively, D is TRBD1 (5 bases). Trimming stripped 3 bases from V and 6 bases from J, with 11 bases between. The CDR3 is made up of 14 amino acids. CDR1 is SGHVS and CDR2 is FQNEAQ in the germline V gene. The CDR3 coding sequence is TGTGCCAGCAGCTTTAGGGTACAGGCCGGGGAGCTGTTTTTT. Translation: CASSFRVQAGELFF. The entire variable domain, with the rest obtained from reference TRBV7-8 and TRBJ2-2, is as follows: GAGVSQSPRYKVAKRGQDVALRCDPISGHVSLFWYQQALGQGPEFLTYFQNEAQLDKSGLPSDRFFAERPEGSVSTLKIQRTQQEDSAVYLCASSFRVQAGELFFGEGSRLTVL.

This chain joins TRBV18 and TRBJ2-1; D unresolved. The CDR3 has 13 residues. Germline V gene data show CDR1 as KGHSH and CDR2 as LQKENI. Trimming cost V 3 bases and J 6 bases, with 9 bases left between them. CDR3 bases: TGTGCCAGCTCACCTGCAAGCGTCAATGAGCAGTTCTTC. Encoded protein: CASSPASVNEQFF.

The genes are TRBV29-1 and TRBJ2-3; a possible D gene is TRBD2 (6 bases). Germline values: CDR1 SQVTM, CDR2 ANQGSEA. The CDR3 totals 14 residues. The V end was cut by 7 bases, the J end by 2 bases, with 16 bases between. CDR3 loop: CSDLGLGLTDTQYF. The CDR3 DNA is TGCAGCGACCTGGGACTGGGACTCACAGATACGCAGTATTTT.

V and J are TRBV6-5 and TRBJ2-5; possible D gene TRBD2, 6 bases. Trimming took 5 bases from V and 2 from J, leaving 12 bases between them. Per the germline V gene, CDR1 is MNHEY and CDR2 is SVGAGI. CDR3 length equals 14 residues. CDR3 in amino acids: CASSGGTVQETQYF. The CDR3 DNA reads as TGTGCCAGCAGTGGGGGGACGGTACAAGAGACCCAGTACTTC.